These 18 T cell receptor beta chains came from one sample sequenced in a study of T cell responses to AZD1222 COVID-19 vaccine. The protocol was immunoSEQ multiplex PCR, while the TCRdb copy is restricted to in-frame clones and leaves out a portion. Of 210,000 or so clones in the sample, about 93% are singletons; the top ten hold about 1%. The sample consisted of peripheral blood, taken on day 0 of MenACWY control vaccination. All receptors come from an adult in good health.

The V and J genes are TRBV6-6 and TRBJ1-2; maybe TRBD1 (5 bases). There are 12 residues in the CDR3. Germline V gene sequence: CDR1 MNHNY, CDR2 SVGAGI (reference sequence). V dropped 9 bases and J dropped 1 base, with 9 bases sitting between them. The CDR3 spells CASGGLNYGYTF. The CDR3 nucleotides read TGTGCCAGTGGGGGACTTAACTATGGCTACACCTTC.

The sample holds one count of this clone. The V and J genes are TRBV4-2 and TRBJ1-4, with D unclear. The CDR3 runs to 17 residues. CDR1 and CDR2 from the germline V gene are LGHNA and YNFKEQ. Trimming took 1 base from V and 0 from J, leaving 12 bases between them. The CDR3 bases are TGTGCCAGCAGCCAAGCTCCTAATCCGGCAACTAATGAAAAACTGTTTTTT. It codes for CASSQAPNPATNEKLFF.

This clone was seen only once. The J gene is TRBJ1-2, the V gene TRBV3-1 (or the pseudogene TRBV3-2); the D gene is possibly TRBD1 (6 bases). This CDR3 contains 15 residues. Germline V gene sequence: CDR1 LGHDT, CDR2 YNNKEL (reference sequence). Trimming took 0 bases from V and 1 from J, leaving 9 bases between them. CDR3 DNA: TGTGCCAGCAGCCAAGACGGCAGGGGTAACTATGGCTACACCTTC. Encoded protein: CASSQDGRGNYGYTF.

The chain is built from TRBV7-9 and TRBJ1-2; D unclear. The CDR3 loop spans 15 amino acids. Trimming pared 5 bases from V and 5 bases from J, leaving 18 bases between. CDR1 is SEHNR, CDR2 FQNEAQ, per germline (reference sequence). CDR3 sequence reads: CASSPPAAITYGYTF. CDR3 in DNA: TGTGCCAGCAGCCCCCCAGCGGCGATTACTTATGGCTACACCTTC.

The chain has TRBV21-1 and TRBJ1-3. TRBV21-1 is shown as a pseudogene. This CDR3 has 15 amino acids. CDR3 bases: TGTGCCAGCAGCAAATGGCGGGTATTTGGAAACACCATATATTTT. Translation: CASSKWRVFGNTIYF.

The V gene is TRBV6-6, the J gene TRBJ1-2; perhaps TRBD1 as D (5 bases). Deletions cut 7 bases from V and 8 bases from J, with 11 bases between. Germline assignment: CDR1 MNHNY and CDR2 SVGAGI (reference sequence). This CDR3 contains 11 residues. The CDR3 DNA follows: TGTGCCAGCAACCACCAGGGAGGCTACACCTTC. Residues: CASNHQGGYTF.

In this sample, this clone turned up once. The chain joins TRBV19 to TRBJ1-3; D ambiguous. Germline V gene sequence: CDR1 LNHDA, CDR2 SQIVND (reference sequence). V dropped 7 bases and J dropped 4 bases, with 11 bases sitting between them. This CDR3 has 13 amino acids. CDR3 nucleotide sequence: TGTGCCAGTAAGATGGAGACCGGAAACACCATATATTTT. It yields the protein CASKMETGNTIYF.

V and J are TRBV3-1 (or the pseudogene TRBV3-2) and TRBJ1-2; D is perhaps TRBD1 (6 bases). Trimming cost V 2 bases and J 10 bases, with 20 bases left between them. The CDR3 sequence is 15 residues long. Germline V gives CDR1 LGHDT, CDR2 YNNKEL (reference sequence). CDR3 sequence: CASSQHGRRGVDYTF. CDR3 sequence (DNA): TGTGCCAGCAGCCAACACGGCCGCAGGGGCGTTGACTACACCTTC.

The CDR3 sequence is CASSPKGSPRGLQYF. The DNA for the CDR3 is TGTGCCAGCAGTCCCAAAGGCAGTCCAAGAGGATTACAGTACTTC. V usage is TRBV27 and J usage is TRBJ2-5, with D unclear. V lost 5 bases to trimming and J lost 11 bases, with 24 bases between them. This CDR3 spans 15 amino acids. Germline assignment: CDR1 MNHEY and CDR2 SMNVEV (reference sequence).

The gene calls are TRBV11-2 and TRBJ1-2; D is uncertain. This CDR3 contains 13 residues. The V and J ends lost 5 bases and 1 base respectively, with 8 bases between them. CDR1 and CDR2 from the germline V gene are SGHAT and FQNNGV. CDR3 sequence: CASSPDLNYGYTF. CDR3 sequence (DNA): TGTGCCAGCAGCCCCGACCTTAACTATGGCTACACCTTC. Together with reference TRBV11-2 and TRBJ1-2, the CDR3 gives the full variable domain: EAGVAQSPRYKIIEKRQSVAFWCNPISGHATLYWYQQILGQGPKLLIQFQNNGVVDDSQLPKDRFSAERLKGVDSTLKIQPAKLEDSAVYLCASSPDLNYGYTFGSGTRLTVV.

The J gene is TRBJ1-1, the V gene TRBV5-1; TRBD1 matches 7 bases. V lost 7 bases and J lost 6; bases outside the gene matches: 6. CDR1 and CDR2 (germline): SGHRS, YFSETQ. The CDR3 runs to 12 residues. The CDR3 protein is CASQEGAAEAFF. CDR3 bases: TGCGCCAGCCAGGAGGGGGCCGCTGAAGCTTTCTTT.

CDR3 sequence (DNA): TGTGCCAGCAGCCAATGGGGTATGGAAGCTTTCTTT. Translated, it gives CASSQWGMEAFF. The chain links TRBV3-1 (or the pseudogene TRBV3-2) to TRBJ1-1, with D hard to call. Germline V gene sequence: CDR1 LGHDT, CDR2 YNNKEL (reference sequence). This CDR3 spans 12 amino acids. Between the trimmed V and J ends, which lost 2 bases and 8 bases, there was a span of 9 bases.

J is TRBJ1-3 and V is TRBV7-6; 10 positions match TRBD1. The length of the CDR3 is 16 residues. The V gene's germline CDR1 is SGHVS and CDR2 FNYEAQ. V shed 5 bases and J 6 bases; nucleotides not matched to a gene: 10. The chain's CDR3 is CASSVRGQGYENTIYF. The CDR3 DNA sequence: TGTGCCAGCAGCGTACGGGGACAGGGGTATGAAAACACCATATATTTT.

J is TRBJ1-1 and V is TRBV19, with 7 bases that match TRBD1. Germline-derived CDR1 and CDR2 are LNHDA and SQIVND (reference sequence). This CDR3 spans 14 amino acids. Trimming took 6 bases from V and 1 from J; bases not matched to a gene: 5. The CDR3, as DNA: TGTGCCAGTAGGAAACAGGGGACGAACACTGAAGCTTTCTTT. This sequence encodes CASRKQGTNTEAFF.

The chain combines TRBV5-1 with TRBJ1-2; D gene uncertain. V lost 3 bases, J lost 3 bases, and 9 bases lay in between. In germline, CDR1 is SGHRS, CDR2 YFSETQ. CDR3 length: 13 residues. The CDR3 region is CASSYGEYYGYTF. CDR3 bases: TGCGCCAGCAGCTATGGGGAGTACTATGGCTACACCTTC. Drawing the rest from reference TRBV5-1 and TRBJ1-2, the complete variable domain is KAGVTQTPRYLIKTRGQQVTLSCSPISGHRSVSWYQQTPGQGLQFLFEYFSETQRNKGNFPGRFSGRQFSNSRSEMNVSTLELGDSALYLCASSYGEYYGYTFGSGTRLTVV.

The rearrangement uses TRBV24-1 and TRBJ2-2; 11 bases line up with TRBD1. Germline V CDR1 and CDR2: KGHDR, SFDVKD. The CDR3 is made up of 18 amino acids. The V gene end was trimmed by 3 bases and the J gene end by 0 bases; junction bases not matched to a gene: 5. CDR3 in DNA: TGTGCCACCAGTGATCCTCGGACAGGGGGCTCGAACACCGGGGAGCTGTTTTTT. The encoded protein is CATSDPRTGGSNTGELFF.

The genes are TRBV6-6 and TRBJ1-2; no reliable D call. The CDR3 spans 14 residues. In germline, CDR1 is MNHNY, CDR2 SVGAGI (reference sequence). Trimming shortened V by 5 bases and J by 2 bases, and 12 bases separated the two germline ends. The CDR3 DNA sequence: TGTGCCAGCAGTGCCGACAAGGTGAACTATGGCTACACCTTC. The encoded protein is CASSADKVNYGYTF.

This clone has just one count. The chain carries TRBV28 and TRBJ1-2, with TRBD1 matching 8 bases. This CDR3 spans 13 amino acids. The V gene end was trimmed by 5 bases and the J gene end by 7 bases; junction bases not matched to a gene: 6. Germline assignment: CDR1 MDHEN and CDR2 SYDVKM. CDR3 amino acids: CASSAGGRRGYTF. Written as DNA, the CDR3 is TGTGCCAGCAGTGCAGGGGGCCGGCGTGGCTACACCTTC.